The 8 T cell receptor beta chains below were found in one sample sequenced in a study of cytomegalovirus exposure and HLA in healthy donors. The PCR used 60 Vbeta and 13 Jbeta primers. TCRdb keeps only in-frame clones here, not all; method: immunoSEQ multiplex PCR. The data hold about 160,000 clones, with around nine tenths observed a single time. The specimen was PBMCs. The source is a woman aged 25-40 years in good health and CMV-seronegative.

V gene TRBV30 combines with J gene TRBJ1-1; TRBD1 matches 8 bases. The CDR3 has 11 amino acids. Trimming took 8 bases from V and 1 from J; bases not matched to a gene: 0. Germline CDR1 GTSNPN, CDR2 SVGIG (reference sequence). The CDR3 here is CAGQGNTEAFF. DNA for the CDR3: TGTGCCGGACAGGGGAACACTGAAGCTTTCTTT.

CDR3 sequence (DNA): TGTGCCAGCAGCCGATGGCGGGGGGACTCGGCCGGGGAGCTGTTTTTT. Translating it yields CASSRWRGDSAGELFF. The chain links TRBV11-3 to TRBJ2-2; 8 nucleotides match TRBD2. CDR1 SGHNT and CDR2 YENEEA come from the germline V gene. The V and J ends lost 5 bases and 6 bases, in that order; junction bases with no gene match: 11. CDR3 size: 16 residues.

The rearrangement links TRBV19 to TRBJ1-1, with 9 positions matching TRBD1. This CDR3 has 14 amino acids. Per the germline V gene, CDR1 is LNHDA and CDR2 is SQIVND (reference sequence). V lost 8 bases to trimming and J lost 5 bases; unmatched junction nucleotides: 9. CDR3 protein: CASQKQGAWTEAFF. For the CDR3, the DNA is TGTGCCAGTCAGAAACAGGGGGCTTGGACTGAAGCTTTCTTT.

This chain connects TRBV5-1 to TRBJ2-1; the match to TRBD1 covers 10 bases. V lost 4 bases to trimming and J lost 7 bases; unmatched junction nucleotides: 8. The V gene's germline CDR1 is SGHRS and CDR2 YFSETQ. The CDR3 runs to 15 residues. CDR3 sequence: CASSPPRGQGNEQFF. The CDR3 bases are TGCGCCAGCAGCCCCCCGAGGGGACAGGGGAATGAGCAGTTCTTC.

V usage is TRBV27 and J usage is TRBJ1-1; D might be TRBD1 (6 bases). Germline V gene data show CDR1 as MNHEY and CDR2 as SMNVEV (reference sequence). This CDR3 region has 15 residues. Trimming cost V 3 bases and J 5 bases, with 16 bases left between them. The CDR3 region has the DNA TGTGCCAGCAGTTTGGGGGGGCCCCGGAGGACTGAAGCTTTCTTT. Residues: CASSLGGPRRTEAFF.

V usage is TRBV4-3 and J usage is TRBJ2-7; 10 bases align to TRBD2. Germline lookup yields CDR1 LGHNA and CDR2 YSLEER. Trimming took 0 bases from V and 2 from J; bases not matched to a gene: 10. CDR3 length equals 18 residues. The CDR3 DNA follows: TGCGCCAGCAGCCAAGATCGGGGGGGGACTAGCGTAACCTACGAGCAGTACTTC. It encodes CASSQDRGGTSVTYEQYF.

The chain combines TRBV11-2 with TRBJ2-1, with D possibly being TRBD2 (5 bases). Per the germline V gene, CDR1 is SGHAT and CDR2 is FQNNGV. Trimming took off 1 base at V and 2 bases at J, with 9 bases between the two ends. The CDR3 loop spans 15 amino acids. DNA for the CDR3: TGTGCCAGCAGCTTAGTAGCGATAGCCTACAATGAGCAGTTCTTC. It is translated as CASSLVAIAYNEQFF.

V gene TRBV7-3 combines with J gene TRBJ2-3, with 11 bases matching TRBD2. The CDR3 contains 18 residues. V was pared by 5 bases and J by 6 bases, with 16 bases of the junction left unmatched. CDR1 SGHTA and CDR2 FQGTGA come from the germline V gene. CDR3 amino acids: CASSLTGWGLADGDTQYF. In DNA, the CDR3 is TGTGCCAGCAGCCTTACGGGTTGGGGACTAGCGGATGGGGATACGCAGTATTTT.